This entry describes one T cell receptor beta chain. The sample comes from a study of blood T cell repertoires in COVID-19. At the level of the study: Nucleic acid was either cDNA or gDNA, and it came from T cells, B-cell-depleted T cells, or PBMCs.

Those enrolled, adults aged about 18 to 95 years, came from under 25 US areas. Cohorts were assigned according to the clinical history that participants reported. Original processing methods: By means of reference gene primer amplification, nucleated cell counts were estimated. The assay was immunoSEQ multiplex PCR, and TCRdb's table has in-frame clones only and misses some. For V, J and clone size, that table is used; D and trimming come from the DNA. The sample carries fewer than 600,000 clones, 88% recorded once. V was pared by 0 bases and J by 1 base, with 3 bases of the junction left unmatched. CDR1 is SGDLS, CDR2 YYNGEE, per germline. There are 18 residues in the CDR3.

This sequence originates from a woman aged 40 to 49 who had recovered from COVID-19. The sample was PBMCs or T cells enriched from blood (not recorded which). This chain uses TRBV9 with TRBJ2-1; 14 bases agree with TRBD2. The CDR3 bases are TGTGCCAGCAGCGTAGCGACTAGCGGGAGGGGGTCCTACAATGAGCAGTTCTTC. Protein sequence: CASSVATSGRGSYNEQFF. The variable domain in full, completed from reference TRBV9 and TRBJ2-1, reads DSGVTQTPKHLITATGQRVTLRCSPRSGDLSVYWYQQSLDQGLQFLIQYYNGEERAKGNILERFSAQQFPDLHSELNLSSLELGDSALYFCASSVATSGRGSYNEQFFGPGTRLTVL.